These T cell receptor beta chains were read from a single sample in a study of beta chain features in type 1 diabetes. Sequencing used immunoSEQ multiplex PCR; TCRdb keeps in-frame clones, though not all of them. The data contain roughly 290,000 clones, over 12% of them singletons. Sequenced input: naive CD4+ T cells from blood. These receptors were collected from a man between 18 and 29 years old with type 1 diabetes. The CDR3 runs from the conserved cysteine through the conserved F or W. The D gene is left open where the match is weak. Some rows mark clone size as missing; the rest say once, few, many or name a class of expanded clone.

>13|TRBV7-9|TRBJ2-7|.|.
TGTGCCAGCAGCTTCGGCAGGGCCTACGAGCAGTACTTC
CASSFGRAYEQYF
>13|TRBV11-3|TRBJ2-2|.|.
TGTGCCAGCAGCTTGTGGGGGCCCGGGGAGCTGTTTTTT
CASSLWGPGELFF
>16|TRBV5-1|TRBJ2-1|few|TRBD2
TGCGCCAGCAGCTTGGACGGAGCGGGAGCCAACAATGAGCAGTTCTTC
CASSLDGAGANNEQFF
>13|TRBV5-8|TRBJ2-1|.|.
TGTGCCAGCAACTGGCGGGAATACAATGAGCAGTTCTTC
CASNWREYNEQFF
>14|TRBV30|TRBJ2-7|few|.
TGTGCCTGGAGCGGACACTCCCCCCCTCGGGAGCAGTACTTC
CAWSGHSPPREQYF
>13|TRBV29-1|TRBJ1-4|few|TRBD1
TGCAGCGTTGGGCAGGGGGCGGAAAATAAACTGTTTTTT
CSVGQGAENKLFF
>14|TRBV15|TRBJ1-2|.|.
TGTGCCACCAGCAGAGATCGGGGAGGCTATGGCTACACCTTC
CATSRDRGGYGYTF
>13|TRBV5-1|TRBJ2-1|.|.
TGCGCCAGCAGCTCCTACAGAGACAATGAGCAGTTCTTC
CASSSYRDNEQFF
>13|TRBV18|TRBJ2-5|.|.
TGTGCCAGCTCATCTGGGGACTTAGAGACCCAGTACTTC
CASSSGDLETQYF
>13|TRBV7-2|TRBJ1-2|.|.
TGTGCCAGCAGCCGGGACTCCTCCTATGGCTACACCTTC
CASSRDSSYGYTF
>15|TRBV9|TRBJ1-5|.|TRBD1
TGTGCCAGCAGCGTAGGTCCAGGGGGCGATCAGCCCCAGCATTTT
CASSVGPGGDQPQHF
>14|TRBV7-9|TRBJ1-1|.|TRBD1
TGTGCCAGCAGCTACGACAGGGGAGGTACTGAAGCTTTCTTT
CASSYDRGGTEAFF
>15|TRBV28|TRBJ2-1|.|.
TGTGCCAGCAGTTCGTTATACAAACGATACAATGAGCAGTTCTTC
CASSSLYKRYNEQFF
>15|TRBV18|TRBJ2-7|.|.
TGTGCCAGCTCACCACGGGCGGCAGGGTGGGTCGAGCAGTACTTC
CASSPRAAGWVEQYF
>13|TRBV7-8|TRBJ2-5|.|.
TGTGCCAGCAGCCACAGGGGAGGAGAGACCCAGTACTTC
CASSHRGGETQYF
>13|TRBV2|TRBJ2-1|.|TRBD1
TGTGCCAGCTATGACAGGGCCCATTTTGAGCAGTTCTTC
CASYDRAHFEQFF
>18|TRBV4-3|TRBJ2-1|.|TRBD1
TGCGCCAGCAGCCAAGAGCTAACTTACGGGACAGTATACAATGAGCAGTTCTTC
CASSQELTYGTVYNEQFF
>15|TRBV30|TRBJ2-7|.|TRBD2
TGTGCCTGGAGTACTGGACTAGCGGGAGGGGGCGAGCAGTACTTC
CAWSTGLAGGGEQYF
>16|TRBV7-9|TRBJ2-2|.|.
TGTGCCAGCAGCTTACGTGGGGCTCGGAACACCGGGGAGCTGTTTTTT
CASSLRGARNTGELFF
>11|TRBV11-2|TRBJ2-3|.|.
TGTGCCAGCAGCTCTTACAATACGCAGTATTTT
CASSSYNTQYF
>12|TRBV29-1|TRBJ2-7|few|.
TGCAGCGTCCGTCAGGGTGGCTACGAGCAGTACTTC
CSVRQGGYEQYF
>14|TRBV5-1|TRBJ2-3|few|.
TGCGCCAGCAGCTTGAACGCGGCCACAGATACGCAGTATTTT
CASSLNAATDTQYF
>13|TRBV30|TRBJ1-5|.|.
TGTGCCTGGAGCGTGAGATCAGGGCAGCCCCAGCATTTT
CAWSVRSGQPQHF
>13|TRBV28|TRBJ2-7|.|.
TGTGCCAGCGGCCGAGGGCCCCAATACGAGCAGTACTTC
CASGRGPQYEQYF
>14|TRBV5-6|TRBJ2-3|.|.
TGTGCCAGCAGCAACGGCGGAAGCACAGATACGCAGTATTTT
CASSNGGSTDTQYF
>13|TRBV2|TRBJ2-7|.|.
TGTGCCAGCACCTTTAGACAGGCCTACGAGCAGTACTTC
CASTFRQAYEQYF
>15|TRBV19|TRBJ2-2|.|TRBD2
TGTGCCAGTACCCTCGGGGGGGCCGGGGCCGGGGAGCTGTTTTTT
CASTLGGAGAGELFF
>15|TRBV7-2|TRBJ2-1|few|TRBD1
TGTGCCAGCAGCTTAGACAGGGGTCGTTTGAATGAGCAGTTCTTC
CASSLDRGRLNEQFF
>17|TRBV5-1|TRBJ2-6|.|.
TGCGCCAGCAGCTTGTCTTTGATCGCGTCTGGGGCCAACGTCCTGACTTTC
CASSLSLIASGANVLTF
>14|TRBV19|TRBJ2-4|.|.
TGTGCCAGTAGTAAGGGGATAGCCAAAAACATTCAGTACTTC
CASSKGIAKNIQYF
>13|TRBV30|TRBJ1-2|.|.
TGTGCCTGGGGTGGGCAGGGGAGCTATGGCTACACCTTC
CAWGGQGSYGYTF
>15|TRBV18|TRBJ2-2|.|TRBD1
TGTGCCAGCTCAACCCAACAGGGGCGCACCGGGGAGCTGTTTTTT
CASSTQQGRTGELFF
>13|TRBV2|TRBJ2-2|few|.
TGTGCCAGCAGCCCGGAACAGCCCGGGGAGCTGTTTTTT
CASSPEQPGELFF
>14|TRBV29-1|TRBJ1-2|.|TRBD1
TGCAGCGTAGCCCCGGACAGGGATGGTGGTGGCTACACCTTC
CSVAPDRDGGGYTF
>14|TRBV11-2|TRBJ1-1|few|.
TGTGCCAGCACCCTGTCCCCTGTGAACACTGAAGCTTTCTTT
CASTLSPVNTEAFF
>16|TRBV9|TRBJ2-5|few|.
TGTGCCAGCAGCCCCAAAGGGGCTCTTTGGCAAGAGACCCAGTACTTC
CASSPKGALWQETQYF
>18|TRBV7-8|TRBJ2-4|few|TRBD2
TGTGCCAGCAGCCCGGGGACTAGCGGGGTTCTAGCCAAAAACATTCAGTACTTC
CASSPGTSGVLAKNIQYF
>14|TRBV29-1|TRBJ2-6|.|.
TGCAGCGTTATATCAGGGACTGGGGCCAACGTCCTGACTTTC
CSVISGTGANVLTF
>15|TRBV5-4|TRBJ1-4|few|TRBD1
TGTGCCAGCAGCCCAACGACAGGGGCTAATGAAAAACTGTTTTTT
CASSPTTGANEKLFF
>14|TRBV14|TRBJ1-6|.|.
TGTGCCAGCAGAGGACAAGGCTATAATTCACCCCTCCACTTT
CASRGQGYNSPLHF
>14|TRBV27|TRBJ1-1|.|TRBD1
TGTGCCAGCAGTGCTACTCAGGGGGCTAGGCGAGCTTTCTTT
CASSATQGARRAFF
>15|TRBV10-3|TRBJ2-3|.|TRBD2
TGTGCCACAGCCCTTAGCGGGGGCCTCACAGATACGCAGTATTTT
CATALSGGLTDTQYF
>14|TRBV11-3|TRBJ2-1|.|TRBD1
TGTGCCAGCAGCATCAGACAGGGATCCAGTGAGCAGTTCTTC
CASSIRQGSSEQFF
>13|TRBV6-5|TRBJ2-7|few|.
TGTGCCAGCAGCCCGCGGTCTAGGGGCGAGCAGTACTTC
CASSPRSRGEQYF
>16|TRBV29-1|TRBJ2-5|.|TRBD1
TGCAGCGTTGCGAGGGTTGGACAGGGGGCGCGAGAGACCCAGTACTTC
CSVARVGQGARETQYF
>14|TRBV30|TRBJ1-5|few|TRBD1
TGTGCCTGGACCACAGGGGGCCCAGGGCAGCCCCAGCATTTT
CAWTTGGPGQPQHF
>16|TRBV28|TRBJ2-7|.|TRBD2
TGTGCCAGCCTACATGCGGGGCTAGCGGGGTCCTACGAGCAGTACTTC
CASLHAGLAGSYEQYF